The T cell receptor beta chain under discussion was sequenced for a study of blood T cell repertoires in COVID-19. Study details: The analysed material was cDNA or gDNA that came from T cells, B-cell-depleted T cells, or PBMCs.

In its sample, this clone was seen once. Original data processing: Cell counts per sample came from amplifying reference gene primers. The assay was immunoSEQ multiplex PCR, and TCRdb's table has in-frame clones only and misses some. That table is the source of V, J and clone size, and D and trimming were worked out from the DNA. The table has 25,000 to 35,000 clones, roughly 94% seen once; the top ten hold over 2%. Trimming pared 2 bases from V and 3 bases from J, leaving 13 bases between. Germline values: CDR1 SGHTA, CDR2 FQGNSA. The CDR3 length is 16 residues. The chain recombines TRBV7-2 with TRBJ2-2; D might be TRBD1 (6 bases). The sequence was collected from a middle-aged man with active COVID-19. Material for sequencing was peripheral blood. The DNA of the CDR3 is TGTGCCAGCAGCTTAACTCAGGGGTCCTACACCGGGGAGCTGTTTTTT. Its translation: CASSLTQGSYTGELFF.